The 19 T cell receptor beta chains below all came from one sample that was sequenced in a study of spatial heterogeneity in lung cancer. Sample time point: blood at routine non-recurrence follow-up after resection. Whole RNA, which was extracted from tumor, nontumor lung tissue or frozen PBMC, was sequenced without any cell sorting. TCRdb analysed the 5' RACE reads with MiXCR anew, one entry per CDR3 protein. The repertoire holds under 150,000 distinct CDR3 sequences, 12% seen once, with approximately 15% in the top ten. Sequences were derived from PBMCs, sampled at follow-up. The receptors were gathered from a male donor with early-stage non-small cell lung cancer.

This clonotype was seen many times. V is TRBV7-2 and J is TRBJ2-3; tentative D call: TRBD1 (5 bases). This CDR3 has 15 amino acids. CDR1 SGHTA and CDR2 FQGNSA come from the germline V gene. V lost 5 bases to trimming and J lost 0 bases, with 12 bases between them. The CDR3 spells CASSPQAVSTDTQYF. CDR3 DNA: TGTGCCAGCAGCCCACAGGCCGTCAGCACAGATACGCAGTATTTT.

CDR3 protein: CASRLAGLYNEQFF. CDR3 bases: TGTGCCAGCCGACTAGCGGGGCTATACAATGAGCAGTTCTTC. The chain couples TRBV3-1 to TRBJ2-1, with TRBD2 matching 11 bases. Germline V lookup: CDR1 LGHDT, CDR2 YNNKEL (reference sequence). The CDR3 sequence is 14 residues long. The junction had 4 bases not matched to a gene; V was cut back by 8 bases and J by 4 bases.

The chain has TRBV6-2 or TRBV6-3 and TRBJ2-7; 9 nucleotides agree with TRBD2. V was pared by 2 bases and J by 0 bases, with 5 bases of the junction left unmatched. In germline, CDR1 is MNHEY, CDR2 SVGEGT. There are 16 residues in the CDR3. Written as DNA, the CDR3 is TGTGCCAGCAGTTACCCCCGCGGGGGGGTCTCCTACGAGCAGTACTTC. Translation: CASSYPRGGVSYEQYF.

This clonotype was counted between two and nine times. The rearrangement links TRBV11-2 to TRBJ2-5; D is possibly TRBD1 (6 bases). The germline V gene has CDR1 SGHAT and CDR2 FQNNGV. The CDR3 totals 14 residues. Trimming removed 2 bases from V and 6 bases from J, with 13 bases in between. Here the CDR3 reads CASSLLGQRKTQYF. Here the CDR3 DNA reads TGTGCCAGCAGCTTATTAGGACAGCGCAAGACCCAGTACTTC.

This clonotype was seen at least ten times. The chain is built from TRBV28 and TRBJ1-5; D gene ambiguous. CDR3 length: 17 residues. The germline gives CDR1 MDHEN, CDR2 SYDVKM. V lost 6 bases, J lost 5 bases, and 23 bases lay in between. As DNA, the CDR3 is TGTGCCAGCAGAACTAAACAAGTGGGGAGTTCAGATCAGCCCCAGCATTTT. This sequence encodes CASRTKQVGSSDQPQHF.

This clonotype has more than one count but fewer than ten. The rearrangement links TRBV27 to TRBJ2-2; D ambiguous. The V end lost 6 bases, the J end lost 5 bases, and 16 bases lay between the germline ends. Germline assignment: CDR1 MNHEY and CDR2 SMNVEV (reference sequence). This CDR3 contains 15 residues. CDR3 coding DNA: TGTGCCAGCAGCCGAGACCCAATTCTAACCGGGGAGCTGTTTTTT. It translates to CASSRDPILTGELFF.

The genes are TRBV10-3 and TRBJ1-3; no clear D. The CDR3 is 13 residues long. The ends were cut back, 7 bases at V and 4 bases at J, with 11 bases in the middle. CDR1 and CDR2 from the germline V gene are ENHRY and SYGVKD. This CDR3 reads CAITMNPGNTIYF. The CDR3 DNA reads as TGTGCCATCACAATGAATCCGGGAAACACCATATATTTT.

This sequence joins TRBV12-3 or TRBV12-4 and TRBJ1-3, with D possibly being TRBD1 (5 bases). CDR3 length: 14 residues. V was cut by 3 bases and J by 2 bases, with 8 bases left in between. The CDR3 spells CASSLGRAGNTIYF. CDR3 nucleotides: TGTGCCAGCAGTTTGGGCAGGGCTGGAAACACCATATATTTT.

Only a few counts were recorded for this clonotype. The chain has TRBV5-5 and TRBJ1-4; D gene ambiguous. Germline-derived CDR1 and CDR2 are SGHKS and YYEKEE (reference sequence). This CDR3 region has 11 residues. Trimming cost V 1 base and J 15 bases, with 10 bases left between them. Written as DNA, the CDR3 is TGTGCCAGCAGCTTGACAGTGGAATTGTTTTTT. Its protein is CASSLTVELFF.

The J gene is TRBJ1-1, the V gene TRBV6-2 or TRBV6-3; the match to TRBD1 covers 7 bases. Germline V gene data show CDR1 as MNHEY and CDR2 as SVGEGT. The CDR3 totals 15 residues. Unmatched junction bases numbered 13, after V lost 10 bases and J lost 2 bases. CDR3: CATSRRGQGNTEAFF. CDR3 coding DNA: TGTGCCACCTCCCGGAGGGGGCAGGGAAACACTGAAGCTTTCTTT.

On this clonotype: It may be a read error: a sequence one base away is much more abundant. The chain carries TRBV18 and TRBJ1-1; D unclear. The CDR3 totals 13 residues. Per germline, CDR1 KGHSH and CDR2 LQKENI. The V gene lost 3 bases and the J gene lost 4 bases, with 9 bases spanning the gap. The CDR3 region is CASSPDLTTEAFF. CDR3 DNA sequence: TGTGCCAGCTCACCGGATTTGACCACTGAAGCTTTCTTT.

V gene TRBV18 combines with J gene TRBJ1-1; D remains unclear. Trimming took 3 bases from V and 1 from J, leaving 15 bases between them. The CDR3 is made up of 16 amino acids. CDR1 and CDR2 from the germline V gene are KGHSH and LQKENI. CDR3 sequence: CASSPGWAPKNTEAFF. The CDR3 coding sequence is TGTGCCAGCTCACCGGGTTGGGCACCTAAGAACACTGAAGCTTTCTTT.

Of note for this clonotype: A much larger clonotype is one base distant, so this may be a read error. The chain combines TRBV12-3 or TRBV12-4 with TRBJ1-1; D may be TRBD1 (6 bases). The CDR3 runs to 16 residues. In nucleotides, the CDR3 is TGTACCAGCAGCCCTAGAACTGGGGGGCACGGGACTGAAGCTTTCTTT. It encodes CTSSPRTGGHGTEAFF.

In its sample, this clonotype was seen many times. This chain joins TRBV9 and TRBJ2-1, with TRBD2 matching 13 bases. J lost 4 bases, V lost 4 bases, and 5 bases had no gene match. The CDR3 has 16 residues. Looked up from germline, CDR1 is SGDLS and CDR2 is YYNGEE. The CDR3 region is CASSRRTSGSYNEQFF. In DNA, the CDR3 is TGTGCCAGCAGCCGGAGGACTAGCGGGAGTTACAATGAGCAGTTCTTC.

V is TRBV5-1 and J is TRBJ1-2, with TRBD1 matching over 11 bases. The CDR3 is 13 residues long. Unmatched junction bases numbered 8, after V lost 8 bases and J lost 8 bases. Germline CDR1 is SGHRS and CDR2 is YFSETQ. The CDR3 DNA follows: TGCGCCAGTAACCGGGACAGGGGGGACGGCTACACCTTC. This gives the protein CASNRDRGDGYTF. Drawing the rest from reference TRBV5-1 and TRBJ1-2, the complete variable domain is KAGVTQTPRYLIKTRGQQVTLSCSPISGHRSVSWYQQTPGQGLQFLFEYFSETQRNKGNFPGRFSGRQFSNSRSEMNVSTLELGDSALYLCASNRDRGDGYTFGSGTRLTVV.

By share of the sample, this clonotype is medium-sized. The CDR3 protein is CASSALGTQYF. In nucleotides, the CDR3 is TGTGCCAGCAGTGCGCTGGGGACCCAGTACTTC. This chain links TRBV12-3 or TRBV12-4 with TRBJ2-5; D gene uncertain. The V and J ends lost 5 bases and 7 bases respectively, with 8 bases between them. This CDR3 comprises 11 residues.

At least ten counts were recorded for this clonotype. V gene TRBV28 combines with J gene TRBJ1-1; no reliable D call. The germline V and J ends were trimmed by 3 bases and 1 base, with 9 bases remaining between them. There are 14 residues in the CDR3. CDR1 MDHEN and CDR2 SYDVKM come from the germline V gene. The CDR3 here is CASSFRSRNTEAFF. As DNA, the CDR3 is TGTGCCAGCAGTTTTCGGAGCAGGAACACTGAAGCTTTCTTT.

This clonotype was counted a few times. The genes are TRBV20-1 and TRBJ2-1, with a weak D call TRBD2 (6 bases). CDR3 length: 12 amino acids. The V end lost 2 bases, the J end lost 9 bases, and 11 bases lay between the germline ends. In germline, CDR1 is DFQATT, CDR2 SNEGSKA (reference sequence). The CDR3 here is CSARPGTPEQFF. As DNA, the CDR3 is TGCAGTGCTAGACCCGGGACTCCTGAGCAGTTCTTC.

This chain links TRBV3-1 with TRBJ2-2; D unclear. Trimming shortened V by 7 bases and J by 3 bases, and 24 bases separated the two germline ends. Germline CDR1 and CDR2: LGHDT and YNNKEL (reference sequence). The CDR3 runs 18 residues. The CDR3 region is CASTQYFGNPTDTGELFF. The CDR3 nucleotides read TGTGCCAGCACCCAGTATTTCGGAAACCCCACGGACACCGGGGAGCTGTTTTTT.